What follows are 15 T cell receptor beta chains derived from one specimen sequenced in a study of blood T cells in healthy people across ages. Together with a sample-barcoded 5' primer, a J-beta primer mix was included in a second PCR lasting about 7 to 11 cycles. TCRdb reprocessed the 5' RACE reads via MiXCR and lists one record per CDR3 protein. The sample includes fewer than 2,000,000 distinct CDR3 sequences, roughly two fifths seen only once; the top ten take roughly 23%. The source material was blood. All receptors derive from a human donor in good health.

V is TRBV2 and J is TRBJ1-2, with D possibly TRBD1 on 5 matching bases. Looked up from germline, CDR1 is SNHLY and CDR2 is FYNNEI. The CDR3 extends over 12 amino acids. V was clipped by 8 bases and J by 5 bases, with 12 bases between them. CDR3 coding DNA: TGTGCCAGCTCCGGGACTTCTTATGGCTACACCTTC. It translates to CASSGTSYGYTF.

Only a few counts were recorded for this clonotype. This chain joins TRBV20-1 and TRBJ1-2; 9 nucleotides align to TRBD1. V dropped 6 bases and J dropped 2; count of bases not matched to a gene: 7. This CDR3 has 14 amino acids. Germline values: CDR1 DFQATT, CDR2 SNEGSKA (reference sequence). The CDR3 DNA reads as TGCAGTGCACTATCCGGACAGGGGAACTATGGCTACACCTTC. This translates into CSALSGQGNYGYTF.

The chain combines TRBV18 with TRBJ1-2, with no clear D. The germline CDR1 and CDR2 sequences are KGHSH and LQKENI. The germline V and J ends were trimmed by 7 bases and 0 bases, with 12 bases remaining between them. The CDR3 has 14 amino acids. The CDR3 loop is CASFHTDSNYGYTF. CDR3 sequence (DNA): TGTGCCAGCTTCCACACGGATTCTAACTATGGCTACACCTTC. The whole variable domain, filled in from reference TRBV18 and TRBJ1-2, reads NAGVMQNPRHLVRRRGQEARLRCSPMKGHSHVYWYRQLPEEGLKFMVYLQKENIIDESGMPKERFSAEFPKEGPSILRIQQVVRGDSAAYFCASFHTDSNYGYTFGSGTRLTVV.

The chain combines TRBV6-6 with TRBJ2-4, with TRBD2 identical over 8 bases. The end of the DNA is better explained by TRBJ2-7, so the J call may be wrong. The germline V gene encodes CDR1 MNHNY and CDR2 SVGAGI (reference sequence). There are 15 residues in the CDR3. DNA for the CDR3: TGTGCCAGCTCTCCCAGCGGGGGCCCTGGGGGCGAGCAGTACTTC. Translated, it gives CASSPSGGPGGEQYF.

The V call is TRBV4-3, the J call TRBJ1-2; maybe TRBD1 (5 bases). Trimming stripped 3 bases from V and 5 bases from J, with 13 bases between. The CDR3 sequence is 14 residues long. Looked up from germline, CDR1 is LGHNA and CDR2 is YSLEER. CDR3 loop: CASSHLREEYGYTF. In DNA form, the CDR3 reads TGCGCCAGCAGCCACCTCAGGGAGGAATATGGCTACACCTTC.

V and J are TRBV7-2 and TRBJ2-7, with D unresolved. Trimming removed 5 bases from V and 1 base from J, with 3 bases in between. Germline V gene lookup returns CDR1 SGHTA and CDR2 FQGNSA. The CDR3 is 11 residues long. The CDR3 nucleotides are TGTACCAGCAGCACATCCTACGAGCAGTACTTC. This translates into CTSSTSYEQYF.

This clonotype has a single count. The V and J genes are TRBV29-1 and TRBJ1-1; D is unresolved. CDR1 and CDR2 from the germline V gene are SQVTM and ANQGSEA. With 0 bases removed from V and 0 bases from J, the gap between germline ends came to 14 bases. The CDR3 covers 16 residues. The CDR3 loop reads CSVEDGRFIMNTEAFF. The CDR3 DNA reads TGCAGCGTTGAAGACGGACGGTTTATCATGAACACTGAAGCTTTCTTT.

The CDR3 DNA follows: TGTGCCAGCAGTCCATGGACACCTAATTCACCCCTCCACTTT. It specifies CASSPWTPNSPLHF. The J gene is TRBJ1-6, the V gene TRBV27; possibly TRBD1 for D (5 bases). The length of the CDR3 is 14 residues. Germline V gene lookup returns CDR1 MNHEY and CDR2 SMNVEV (reference sequence). V was shortened by 5 bases and J by 6 bases, with 11 bases between the two germline ends.

The chain has TRBV5-1 and TRBJ1-5; D is uncertain. Germline V gene data show CDR1 as SGHRS and CDR2 as YFSETQ. V shed 4 bases and J shed 5 bases, with 10 bases lying between them. The CDR3 loop spans 13 amino acids. This chain's CDR3 is CASSPYWDQPQHF. In DNA form, the CDR3 reads TGCGCCAGCAGCCCTTACTGGGATCAGCCCCAGCATTTT.

The chain uses TRBV6-1 and TRBJ1-2; 7 nucleotides line up with TRBD1. V trimming: 1 base; J trimming: 3 bases; junction bases outside the gene matches: 11. The germline gives CDR1 MNHNS, CDR2 SASEGT. The CDR3 covers 17 residues. The DNA for the CDR3 is TGTGCCAGCAGTGAAGGCCCCGACAGGGTCTTTTACTATGGCTACACCTTC. This encodes CASSEGPDRVFYYGYTF.

This clonotype was picked up a small number of times. The V and J genes are TRBV6-5 and TRBJ2-3, with D maybe TRBD1 (6 bases). The length of the CDR3 is 13 residues. Germline CDR1 and CDR2: MNHEY and SVGAGI. V was shortened by 0 bases and J by 11 bases, with 12 bases between the two germline ends. CDR3: CASSYSSPGVQYF. CDR3 sequence (DNA): TGTGCCAGCAGTTACTCGAGTCCAGGGGTGCAGTATTTT.

This clonotype appeared once. This may be a read error: a much more frequent sequence differs by one nucleotide. The chain employs TRBV5-6 and TRBJ1-5; D not resolved. CDR1 is SGHDT and CDR2 is YYEEEE in the germline V gene. This CDR3 has 14 amino acids. The CDR3: CASSLLGSNQPRHF. DNA of the CDR3: TGTGCCAGCAGCTTGTTAGGATCCAATCAGCCCCGGCATTTT.

The J gene is TRBJ2-3, the V gene TRBV5-1; 15 bases align to TRBD2. V trimming: 2 bases; J trimming: 2 bases; junction bases outside the gene matches: 9. Germline CDR1 is SGHRS and CDR2 is YFSETQ. The CDR3 is made up of 19 amino acids. The CDR3 nucleotides are TGCGCCAGCAGCTTCCGTCCGGGACTAGCGGGGGGCCACACAGATACGCAGTATTTT. Protein sequence: CASSFRPGLAGGHTDTQYF.

The rearrangement joins TRBV7-2 to TRBJ2-5, with D perhaps TRBD1 (6 bases). Germline-derived CDR1 and CDR2 are SGHTA and FQGNSA. This CDR3 spans 14 amino acids. Trimming removed 1 base at V and 5 bases at J, with 11 bases between. The DNA of the CDR3 is TGTGCCAGCAGCTTAGTGGACACAGGGGAGACCCAGTACTTC. It is translated as CASSLVDTGETQYF.

V gene TRBV28 combines with J gene TRBJ1-2; tentatively, D is TRBD1 (6 bases). CDR3 length: 16 residues. The germline gives CDR1 MDHEN, CDR2 SYDVKM. V lost 2 bases to trimming and J lost 1 base, with 14 bases between them. In DNA, the CDR3 is TGTGCCAGCAGTTTACCCTCACAGGGTATTAACTATGGCTACACCTTC. Encoded protein: CASSLPSQGINYGYTF.